A single T cell receptor beta chain is shown here with its context. After removal of 3 bases from V and 6 bases from J, the junction contained 8 bases not matched to a gene. This CDR3 contains 15 residues. Random hexamers were used to reverse transcribe roughly 0.45 to 1 ug of RNA. Amplification of TCR beta CDR3 across 54 Vbeta and 13 Jbeta was performed with immunoSEQ multiplex PCR. TCRdb reanalysed the immunoSEQ multiplex PCR reads using MiXCR and keeps one entry per CDR3 protein. The table has around 200,000 distinct CDR3 sequences, 95% seen once. The data derive from a study of CD8 T cells in Susac syndrome. At the level of the study: Among sequenced Susac syndrome patients, about 6 had active disease and under ten were in remission. Each patient with Susac syndrome, at the time of blood draw, was therapy-naive, on corticosteroids, or on intravenous immunoglobulin alone.

The source material was CD8+ T cells from PBMCs. This sequence joins TRBV12-3 or TRBV12-4 and TRBJ1-5; 7 nucleotides agree with TRBD1. This clonotype originated in a human donor with Susac syndrome. CDR3 coding DNA: TGTGCCAGCAGTTTCCCAGGGGGAAGGAGTCAGCCCCAGCATTTT. Its translation: CASSFPGGRSQPQHF.